One and the same sample provided the 26 T cell receptor beta chains below, sequenced in a study of T cell responses to AZD1222 COVID-19 vaccine. The table came from immunoSEQ multiplex PCR; TCRdb's copy has only in-frame clones and leaves some out. The sample shows about 130,000 clones, around 90% of them seen only once. The input for sequencing was peripheral blood, taken on day 0 of AZD1222 vaccination. These TCRs come from an adult in good health.

This rearrangement joins TRBV21-1 to TRBJ2-7. TRBV21-1 is a pseudogene segment. The CDR3 has 18 amino acids. In nucleotides, the CDR3 is TGTGCCAGCAGCAAAGTCCGTCCGAGACGGGGCCCTCCGGACGAGCAGTACTTC. This codes for CASSKVRPRRGPPDEQYF.

This clone came up a few times. Here the CDR3 DNA reads TGCGCCAGCAAGGCGGCACTTGATAATTCACCCCTCCACTTT. This translates into CASKAALDNSPLHF. This rearrangement joins TRBV5-1 to TRBJ1-6; D unresolved. V lost 6 bases and J 5 bases, leaving 12 bases between the germline ends. CDR1 and CDR2 from the germline V gene are SGHRS and YFSETQ. The CDR3 consists of 14 residues.

V gene TRBV4-3 combines with J gene TRBJ2-1; D possibly corresponds to TRBD1 (7 bases). The CDR3 spans 15 residues. The V gene lost 4 bases and the J gene lost 4 bases, with 14 bases spanning the gap. Germline values: CDR1 LGHNA, CDR2 YSLEER. The CDR3 spells CASSPPGGLYNEQFF. CDR3 sequence (DNA): TGCGCCAGCAGCCCGCCAGGGGGGCTTTACAATGAGCAGTTCTTC.

The CDR3 DNA reads as TGTGCCATCAGTGACCAGGACTCACGCAATCAGCCCCAGCATTTT. This codes for CAISDQDSRNQPQHF. This chain connects TRBV10-3 to TRBJ1-5; D remains ambiguous. Deletions cut 3 bases from V and 2 bases from J, with 11 bases between. Germline CDR1 ENHRY, CDR2 SYGVKD. The CDR3 is 15 residues long.

In DNA form, the CDR3 reads TGTGCCAGCAGCGCCCGGCTGGGCACTGAAGCTTTCTTT. Its protein product is CASSARLGTEAFF. The chain couples TRBV7-6 to TRBJ1-1; no clear D. CDR3 length: 13 residues. Trimming stripped 5 bases from V and 4 bases from J, with 11 bases between. Germline lookup yields CDR1 SGHVS and CDR2 FNYEAQ.

The chain uses TRBV6-2 or TRBV6-3 and TRBJ2-7, with D unresolved. This CDR3 has 14 residues. Germline CDR1 MNHEY, CDR2 SVGEGT. Trimming cost V 3 bases and J 3 bases, with 12 bases left between them. CDR3 coding DNA: TGTGCCAGCAGTTATTTTGGGCAGAACTACGAGCAGTACTTC. This encodes CASSYFGQNYEQYF.

The DNA for the CDR3 is TGTGCCAGCAGCTTAGCCCTTATCGGGGGGTACACTGAAGCTTTCTTT. Translating gives CASSLALIGGYTEAFF. This chain uses TRBV7-2 with TRBJ1-1, with D perhaps TRBD1 (5 bases). Looked up from germline, CDR1 is SGHTA and CDR2 is FQGNSA. Trimming pared 0 bases from V and 3 bases from J, leaving 14 bases between. CDR3 size: 16 residues.

The rearrangement links TRBV30 to TRBJ1-5; no clear D. Germline V gives CDR1 GTSNPN, CDR2 SVGIG (reference sequence). V was pared by 3 bases and J by 0 bases, with 6 bases between. This CDR3 is 13 amino acids long. In DNA form, the CDR3 reads TGTGCCTGGAGCGGCAATAGCAATCAGCCCCAGCATTTT. Its translation: CAWSGNSNQPQHF.

The chain employs TRBV6-5 and TRBJ1-6; D ambiguous. Trimming pared 8 bases from V and 9 bases from J, leaving 17 bases between. The V gene's germline CDR1 is MNHEY and CDR2 SVGAGI. This CDR3 comprises 14 residues. The CDR3 is CASWNTPGASPLHF. The CDR3 nucleotides read TGTGCCAGCTGGAATACTCCCGGTGCTTCACCCCTCCACTTT.

In its sample, this clone was seen once. This chain's CDR3 is CASSRTGQRTQGSGANVLTF. The CDR3 DNA reads as TGTGCCAGCAGCCGGACAGGGCAACGGACTCAAGGCTCTGGGGCCAACGTCCTGACTTTC. The genes are TRBV7-8 and TRBJ2-6, with 8 positions matching TRBD1. The CDR3 loop spans 20 amino acids. Germline V gene data show CDR1 as SGHVS and CDR2 as FQNEAQ. With V trimmed by 5 bases and J by 0 bases, 15 bases remained unmatched.

The chain carries TRBV11-1 and TRBJ2-7, with D tentatively TRBD2 (6 bases). The CDR3 spans 14 residues. The germline CDR1 and CDR2 sequences are SGHAT and FQDESV (reference sequence). V was clipped by 5 bases and J by 6 bases, with 17 bases between them. For the CDR3, the DNA is TGTGCCAGCAGCCAACCATTCCTGGGGGGCGAGCAGTACTTC. This codes for CASSQPFLGGEQYF.

Here the CDR3 reads CASSQGLLGYGYTF. DNA of the CDR3: TGCGCCAGCAGCCAAGGGTTGCTGGGGTATGGCTACACCTTC. The chain has TRBV4-3 and TRBJ1-2; D gene unclear. V gave up 1 base and J gave up 5 bases, with 11 bases separating them. The CDR3 contains 14 residues. CDR1 LGHNA and CDR2 YSLEER come from the germline V gene.

This clone was detected only a few times. The chain is built from TRBV7-2 and TRBJ1-5; 8 nucleotides line up with TRBD1. The CDR3 totals 15 residues. After removal of 1 base from V and 7 bases from J, the junction contained 6 bases not matched to a gene. Germline V gives CDR1 SGHTA, CDR2 FQGNSA. CDR3 region: CASSLEIRGQQPQHF. The CDR3 region has the DNA TGTGCCAGCAGCTTAGAGATCAGGGGGCAGCAGCCCCAGCATTTT. The whole variable domain, filled in from reference TRBV7-2 and TRBJ1-5, reads GAGVSQSPSNKVTEKGKDVELRCDPISGHTALYWYRQSLGQGLEFLIYFQGNSAPDKSGLPSDRFSAERTGGSVSTLTIQRTQQEDSAVYLCASSLEIRGQQPQHFGDGTRLSIL.

The chain carries TRBV5-1 and TRBJ2-5; D not resolved. The V end was cut by 2 bases, the J end by 4 bases, with 18 bases between. Germline lookup yields CDR1 SGHRS and CDR2 YFSETQ. CDR3 size: 16 residues. This CDR3 is CASSLGSAVSRETQYF. CDR3 sequence (DNA): TGCGCCAGCAGCTTAGGATCGGCCGTAAGCCGAGAGACCCAGTACTTC.

The rearrangement links TRBV4-3 to TRBJ1-1, with a weak D call TRBD1 (6 bases). CDR3 size: 13 residues. V was pared by 1 base and J by 7 bases, with 10 bases between. Germline loops: CDR1 LGHNA, CDR2 YSLEER. CDR3 in DNA: TGCGCCAGCAGCCAAGGGACAGCGCTTGAAGCTTTCTTT. Protein: CASSQGTALEAFF.

This chain links TRBV28 with TRBJ1-1, with 9 bases matching TRBD1. J lost 1 base, V lost 10 bases, and 10 bases had no gene match. Germline assignment: CDR1 MDHEN and CDR2 SYDVKM. The CDR3 sequence is 15 residues long. CDR3 nucleotide sequence: TGTGCCACCTGGCCTGGACAGGGGACGAACACTGAAGCTTTCTTT. It translates to CATWPGQGTNTEAFF.

The chain combines TRBV2 with TRBJ1-5, with 9 bases lining up with TRBD1. Germline assignment: CDR1 SNHLY and CDR2 FYNNEI. The CDR3 spans 16 residues. The J segment lost 6 bases and the V segment lost 9 bases, leaving 15 bases of the junction unmatched. CDR3 DNA sequence: TGTGCCAGTGGTGACCGTGGGACAGGGAAGGGTCAGCCCCAGCATTTT. Amino acid sequence: CASGDRGTGKGQPQHF.

The V and J genes are TRBV28 and TRBJ1-1; weak D call: TRBD1 (5 bases). This CDR3 contains 13 residues. Germline-derived CDR1 and CDR2 are MDHEN and SYDVKM. V shed 7 bases and J shed 0 bases, with 9 bases lying between them. In nucleotides, the CDR3 is TGTGCCAGCACGGTGGGACTGAACACTGAAGCTTTCTTT. This gives the protein CASTVGLNTEAFF. Variable domain in full (rest from reference TRBV28 and TRBJ1-1): DVKVTQSSRYLVKRTGEKVFLECVQDMDHENMFWYRQDPGLGLRLIYFSYDVKMKEKGDIPEGYSVSREKKERFSLILESASTNQTSMYLCASTVGLNTEAFFGQGTRLTVV.

This chain links TRBV7-8 with TRBJ1-3; D not certain. Germline V gene sequence: CDR1 SGHVS, CDR2 FQNEAQ. The germline V and J ends were trimmed by 5 bases and 0 bases, with 5 bases remaining between them. The CDR3 extends over 13 amino acids. The CDR3 coding sequence is TGTGCCAGCAGCCTGTACTCTGGAAACACCATATATTTT. Translating it yields CASSLYSGNTIYF. The whole variable domain, filled in from reference TRBV7-8 and TRBJ1-3, reads GAGVSQSPRYKVAKRGQDVALRCDPISGHVSLFWYQQALGQGPEFLTYFQNEAQLDKSGLPSDRFFAERPEGSVSTLKIQRTQQEDSAVYLCASSLYSGNTIYFGEGSWLTVV.

This chain joins TRBV4-1 and TRBJ2-1; TRBD2 agrees at 15 bases. V shed 1 base and J 6 bases; nucleotides not matched to a gene: 10. The CDR3 covers 19 residues. Germline CDR1 MGHRA, CDR2 YSYEKL. Here the CDR3 reads CASSQGGGLAGGRGNEQFF. DNA of the CDR3: TGCGCCAGCAGCCAAGGAGGGGGACTAGCGGGAGGACGAGGCAATGAGCAGTTCTTC.

The chain carries TRBV18 and TRBJ2-1; the match to TRBD1 covers 7 bases. From germline, CDR1 is KGHSH and CDR2 LQKENI. This CDR3 comprises 13 residues. J was trimmed by 5 bases and V by 3 bases; bases with no gene match: 1. The CDR3 bases are TGTGCCAGCTCACCGGGGACAGACAATGAGCAGTTCTTC. It codes for CASSPGTDNEQFF.

The J gene is TRBJ2-2, the V gene TRBV4-3; the match to TRBD1 covers 8 bases. Trimming took 3 bases from V and 5 from J; bases not matched to a gene: 5. Germline-derived CDR1 and CDR2 are LGHNA and YSLEER. The CDR3 is made up of 15 amino acids. The CDR3 DNA follows: TGCGCCAGCAGCCAGCCCGGGACAGGTACCGGGGAGCTGTTTTTT. This translates into CASSQPGTGTGELFF.

The CDR3 DNA sequence: TGTGCCACCAGGCAGGGGGGTTCTGAAGCTTTCTTT. Translation gives CATRQGGSEAFF. V is TRBV6-4 and J is TRBJ1-1; 7 bases are shared with TRBD1. CDR1 MRHNA and CDR2 SNTAGT come from the germline V gene. The J segment lost 6 bases and the V segment lost 10 bases, leaving 8 bases of the junction unmatched. The CDR3 consists of 12 residues.

The chain couples TRBV7-9 to TRBJ1-2; D uncertain. CDR1 SEHNR and CDR2 FQNEAQ come from the germline V gene (reference sequence). V gave up 4 bases and J gave up 2 bases, with 14 bases separating them. This CDR3 contains 15 residues. The CDR3 loop is CASSYNPTINYGYTF. The DNA for the CDR3 is TGTGCCAGCAGCTATAATCCGACAATCAACTATGGCTACACCTTC.

This clone was counted once. The genes are TRBV19 and TRBJ1-4; 7 nucleotides line up with TRBD1. CDR1 is LNHDA, CDR2 SQIVND, per germline (reference sequence). This CDR3 region has 15 residues. With 11 bases clipped from V and 8 bases from J, the junction kept 17 bases outside the gene matches. For the CDR3, the DNA is TGTGCCGCAAGGGGAACAGGGGACTCAACCGAAAAACTGTTTTTT. As protein: CAARGTGDSTEKLFF. The variable domain in full, completed from reference TRBV19 and TRBJ1-4, reads DGGITQSPKYLFRKEGQNVTLSCEQNLNHDAMYWYRQDPGQGLRLIYYSQIVNDFQKGDIAEGYSVSREKKESFPLTVTSAQKNPTAFYLCAARGTGDSTEKLFFGSGTQLSVL.

V usage is TRBV9 and J usage is TRBJ2-2; 15 bases map to TRBD2. The CDR3 has 18 amino acids. The germline V gene encodes CDR1 SGDLS and CDR2 YYNGEE. V shed 1 base, J shed 4 bases, and the junction held 5 bases outside the gene matches. The CDR3 loop reads CASSVRTSGGAGTGELFF. The CDR3 DNA sequence: TGTGCCAGCAGCGTAAGGACTAGCGGGGGGGCCGGCACCGGGGAGCTGTTTTTT.